A few counts support the clone carrying this T cell receptor (beta chain). No antigen is known for it. The CDR3 runs 17 residues. CDR1 and CDR2 from the germline V gene are SGDLS and YYNGEE. Trimming took 0 bases from V and 3 from J, leaving 16 bases between them. The sample is drawn from a study of post-analysis software for immune sequencing data. About the study: Patients had relapsing-remitting, secondary progressive or progressive-relapsing multiple sclerosis; some lacked subtype. Study results and caveats: In patients, about five TRBV segments were more frequent than in controls, with TRBV5-6, TRBV5-1 and TRBV20-1 among them. Batch-mates among the samples co-clustered strongly by F measure. In multiple sclerosis, normalized Chao1 diversity was significantly below that of controls.

Carried by the TCR beta cDNA libraries were unique molecular identifiers. TCRdb used MiXCR to reprocess the PCR reads, holding one entry per CDR3 protein. The table has hundreds of thousands of distinct CDR3 sequences, 25% to 30% seen once. The sequence was obtained from a girl between 5 and 17 years old with multiple sclerosis. The specimen sequenced was blood. This chain uses TRBV9 with TRBJ2-4, with a weak D call TRBD2 (6 bases). CDR3 bases: TGTGCCAGCAGCGTAGGCCCACCAGCGGGTAGCAAAAACATTCAGTACTTC. It yields the protein CASSVGPPAGSKNIQYF.